What follows is one T cell receptor beta chain and its context. The antigen remains unidentified. Repeated repertoire sampling spanned the course of chemoradiotherapy. The ends were cut back, 0 bases at V and 0 bases at J, with 7 bases in the middle. Germline CDR1 reads SGHRS; CDR2 reads YFSETQ. CDR3 size: 15 residues. The sample comes from a study of chemoradiotherapy in HPV16-positive cancers. On the study more broadly: Functional T-cell assays on a couple of HPV16-positive patients' cells defined candidate HPV-specific clones and common TCR motifs.

The assay was immunoSEQ multiplex PCR, and TCRdb's table has in-frame clones only and misses some. The sample contains about 35,000 clones, approximately 90% of which appear only once. Study-level findings and limits: Candidate HPV-specific clones and E7-related TCR motifs grew in tumor during treatment. In HPV16-positive patients, HPV-responsive T-cell expansion tracked better recurrence-free survival.

The chain joins TRBV5-1 to TRBJ2-4, with TRBD2 as a possible D gene (5 bases). This receptor was identified in a human donor with HPV-associated anogenital cancer. The source was blood, collected from a patient who underwent chemoradiotherapy. CDR3 sequence (DNA): TGCGCCAGCAGCTTGGGCGGACTAGCCAAAAACATTCAGTACTTC. It yields the protein CASSLGGLAKNIQYF.